This T cell receptor beta chain was obtained from a study of blood T cell repertoires in COVID-19. About the study: COVID-19 samples collected from the United States, Italy and Spain covered acute and convalescent phases. Nucleic acid was either cDNA or gDNA, and it came from T cells, B-cell-depleted T cells, or PBMCs.

Germline V gene sequence: CDR1 SGHRS, CDR2 YFSETQ. The CDR3 covers 20 residues. V lost 2 bases and J 0 bases, leaving 24 bases between the germline ends. How the authors handled the data: Scientists estimated how many nucleated cells there were by amplifying reference gene primers. Profiled with immunoSEQ multiplex PCR; TCRdb holds only in-frame clones, not every one. For V, J and clone size, that table is used; D and trimming come from the DNA. The profile shows a few hundred thousand clones, roughly 89% of them singletons. Sequenced: peripheral blood. The source of this sequence is a middle-aged woman who had recovered from COVID-19. The V gene is TRBV5-1, the J gene TRBJ1-3; the D gene is possibly TRBD1 (6 bases). CDR3 DNA: TGCGCCAGCAGCTTCGATCCCGGTGGGGCAGGGGATGTCTCTGGAAACACCATATATTTT. Translated, it gives CASSFDPGGAGDVSGNTIYF.